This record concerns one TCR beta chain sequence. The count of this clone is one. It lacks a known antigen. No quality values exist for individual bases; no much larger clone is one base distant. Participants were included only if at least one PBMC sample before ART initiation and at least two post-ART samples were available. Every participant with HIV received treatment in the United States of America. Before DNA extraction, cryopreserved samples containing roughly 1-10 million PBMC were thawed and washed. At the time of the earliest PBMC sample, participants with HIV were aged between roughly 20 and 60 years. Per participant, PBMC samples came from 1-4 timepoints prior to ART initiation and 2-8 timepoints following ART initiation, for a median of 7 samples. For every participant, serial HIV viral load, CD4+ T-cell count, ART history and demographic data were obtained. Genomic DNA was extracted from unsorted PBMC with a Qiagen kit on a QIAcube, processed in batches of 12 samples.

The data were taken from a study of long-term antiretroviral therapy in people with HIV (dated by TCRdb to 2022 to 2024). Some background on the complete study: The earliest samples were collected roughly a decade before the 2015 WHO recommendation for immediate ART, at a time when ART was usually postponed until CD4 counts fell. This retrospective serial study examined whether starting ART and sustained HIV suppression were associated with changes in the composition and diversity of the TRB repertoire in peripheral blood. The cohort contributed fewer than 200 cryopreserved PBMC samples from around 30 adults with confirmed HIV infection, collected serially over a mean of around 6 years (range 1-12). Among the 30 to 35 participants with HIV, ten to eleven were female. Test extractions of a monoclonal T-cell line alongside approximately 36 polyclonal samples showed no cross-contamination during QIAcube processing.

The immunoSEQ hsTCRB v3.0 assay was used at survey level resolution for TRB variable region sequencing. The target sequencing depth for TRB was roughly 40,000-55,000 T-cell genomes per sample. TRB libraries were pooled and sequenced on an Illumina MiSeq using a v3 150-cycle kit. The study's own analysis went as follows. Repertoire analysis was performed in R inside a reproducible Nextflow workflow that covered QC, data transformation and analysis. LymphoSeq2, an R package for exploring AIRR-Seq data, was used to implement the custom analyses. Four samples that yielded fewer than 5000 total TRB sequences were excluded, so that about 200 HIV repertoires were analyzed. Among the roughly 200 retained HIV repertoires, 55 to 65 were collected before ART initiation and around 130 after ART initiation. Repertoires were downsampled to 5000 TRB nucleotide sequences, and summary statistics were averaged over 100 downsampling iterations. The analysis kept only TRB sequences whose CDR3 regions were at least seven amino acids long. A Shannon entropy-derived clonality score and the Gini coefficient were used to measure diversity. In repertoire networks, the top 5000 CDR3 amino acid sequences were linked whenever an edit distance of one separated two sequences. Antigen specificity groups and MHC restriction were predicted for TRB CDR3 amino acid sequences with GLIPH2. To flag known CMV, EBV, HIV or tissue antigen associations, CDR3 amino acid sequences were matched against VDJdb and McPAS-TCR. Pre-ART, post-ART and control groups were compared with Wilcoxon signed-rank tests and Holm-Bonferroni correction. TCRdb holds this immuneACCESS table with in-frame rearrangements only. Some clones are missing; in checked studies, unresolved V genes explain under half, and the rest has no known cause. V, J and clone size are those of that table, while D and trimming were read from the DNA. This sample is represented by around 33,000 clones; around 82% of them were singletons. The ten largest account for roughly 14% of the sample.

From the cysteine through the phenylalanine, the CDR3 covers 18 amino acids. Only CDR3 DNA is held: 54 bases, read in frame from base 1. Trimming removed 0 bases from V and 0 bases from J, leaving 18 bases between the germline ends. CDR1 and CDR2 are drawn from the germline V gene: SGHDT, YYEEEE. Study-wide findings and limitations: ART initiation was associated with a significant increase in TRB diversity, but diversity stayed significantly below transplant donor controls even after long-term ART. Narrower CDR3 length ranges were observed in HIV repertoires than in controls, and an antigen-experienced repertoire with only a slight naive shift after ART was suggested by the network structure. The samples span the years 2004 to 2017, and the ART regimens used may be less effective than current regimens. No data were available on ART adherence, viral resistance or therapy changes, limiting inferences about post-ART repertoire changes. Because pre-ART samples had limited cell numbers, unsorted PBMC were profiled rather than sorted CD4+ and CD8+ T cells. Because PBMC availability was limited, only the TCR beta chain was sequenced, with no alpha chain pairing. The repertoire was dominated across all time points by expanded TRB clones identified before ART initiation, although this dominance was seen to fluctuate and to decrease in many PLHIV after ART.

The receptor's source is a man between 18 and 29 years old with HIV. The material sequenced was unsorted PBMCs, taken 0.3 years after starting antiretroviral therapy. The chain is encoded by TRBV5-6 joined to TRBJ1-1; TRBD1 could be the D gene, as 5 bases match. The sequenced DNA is TGTGCCAGCAGCTTGGTAATCCAGGGCGGAGACATGAACACTGAAGCTTTCTTT. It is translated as CASSLVIQGGDMNTEAFF.